The 31 T cell receptor beta chains below come from one sample, sequenced in a study of early T cells in non-severe SARS-CoV-2 infection. TCRdb used MiXCR to reprocess the 5' RACE reads, holding one entry per CDR3 protein. The repertoire holds fewer than 35,000 distinct CDR3 sequences, roughly 9.2% seen once, with about 12% in the top ten. Input material: whole blood. These receptor sequences come from an adult who was a healthcare worker with PCR-confirmed SARS-CoV-2 infection or an uninfected control (not recorded which).

This clonotype has more than one count but fewer than ten. The V call is TRBV7-9, the J call TRBJ1-4; 10 positions match TRBD1. There are 14 residues in the CDR3. Germline loops: CDR1 SEHNR, CDR2 FQNEAQ (reference sequence). The V and J ends lost 4 bases and 7 bases, in that order; junction bases with no gene match: 3. In DNA, the CDR3 is TGTGCCAGCAGCTGGGGACAGGGGCCTGAAAAACTGTTTTTT. This gives the protein CASSWGQGPEKLFF.

This clonotype was seen many times. J is TRBJ2-1 and V is TRBV2, with D perhaps being TRBD1 or TRBD2 (5 bases each). The CDR3 spans 15 residues. Germline V gene data show CDR1 as SNHLY and CDR2 as FYNNEI. Trimming pared 4 bases from V and 9 bases from J, leaving 19 bases between. The CDR3 region is CASSVGRGDGTEQFF. The CDR3 DNA follows: TGTGCCAGCAGTGTCGGCCGGGGAGATGGGACTGAGCAGTTCTTC.

This clonotype was observed at least ten times. The chain has TRBV6-2 or TRBV6-3 and TRBJ2-1; 11 bases map to TRBD1. Trimming cost V 2 bases and J 2 bases; bases outside gene matches: 2. This CDR3 is built from 16 residues. CDR1 and CDR2 from the germline V gene are MNHEY and SVGEGT. The CDR3 spells CASSYGDRGAYNEQFF. The DNA of the CDR3 is TGTGCCAGCAGTTACGGGGACAGGGGGGCCTACAATGAGCAGTTCTTC.

This clonotype has ten or more counts. This chain uses TRBV20-1 with TRBJ2-1; 12 bases match TRBD2. The CDR3 runs 15 residues. The trim removed 1 base at V and 8 bases at J, leaving 6 bases unmatched. Germline CDR1 and CDR2: DFQATT and SNEGSKA (reference sequence). DNA of the CDR3: TGCAGTGCTAGAGCTCTAGCGGGGGGGCTCGATGAGCAGTTCTTC. This translates into CSARALAGGLDEQFF.

This clonotype was recorded at least ten times. This sequence joins TRBV2 and TRBJ2-3; 8 nucleotides align to TRBD2. V gave up 6 bases and J gave up 1 base; unmatched junction bases: 6. The CDR3 sequence is 15 residues long. Germline-derived CDR1 and CDR2 are SNHLY and FYNNEI. The CDR3 sequence is CASRSAGEGTDTQYF. CDR3 DNA sequence: TGTGCCAGCAGGTCAGCGGGGGAGGGCACAGATACGCAGTATTTT.

This clonotype was detected many times. This sequence joins TRBV12-3 or TRBV12-4 and TRBJ1-2; D is undetermined. This CDR3 comprises 13 residues. Trimming took off 1 base at V and 4 bases at J, with 7 bases between the two ends. The CDR3 reads CASSLGWSYGYTF. CDR3 DNA sequence: TGTGCCAGCAGTTTAGGATGGAGCTATGGCTACACCTTC.

V usage is TRBV5-1 and J usage is TRBJ1-2; D possibly corresponds to TRBD1 (5 bases). Germline values: CDR1 SGHRS, CDR2 YFSETQ. Between the trimmed V and J ends, which lost 0 bases and 1 base, there was a span of 10 bases. This CDR3 has 15 residues. The CDR3 reads CASSLAAGDNYGYTF. DNA of the CDR3: TGCGCCAGCAGCTTGGCTGCGGGGGATAACTATGGCTACACCTTC. The entire variable domain, with the rest obtained from reference TRBV5-1 and TRBJ1-2, is as follows: KAGVTQTPRYLIKTRGQQVTLSCSPISGHRSVSWYQQTPGQGLQFLFEYFSETQRNKGNFPGRFSGRQFSNSRSEMNVSTLELGDSALYLCASSLAAGDNYGYTFGSGTRLTVV.

This clonotype was observed many times. The chain employs TRBV7-6 and TRBJ2-7; no clear D gene. The ends were cut back, 2 bases at V and 6 bases at J, with 11 bases in the middle. The germline CDR1 and CDR2 sequences are SGHVS and FNYEAQ. The CDR3 sequence is 13 residues long. CDR3 region: CASSLTASSEQYF. The CDR3 DNA sequence: TGTGCCAGCAGCTTAACAGCCTCTAGCGAGCAGTACTTC.

This clonotype was observed a few times. This chain links TRBV2 with TRBJ2-3; the D is unclear. The CDR3 is made up of 13 amino acids. In germline, CDR1 is SNHLY, CDR2 FYNNEI. V lost 7 bases and J lost 0, with 8 bases in between. CDR3 nucleotide sequence: TGTGCCAGCATGCAAGCTAGCACAGATACGCAGTATTTT. Translated, it gives CASMQASTDTQYF.

In this sample, this clonotype turned up many times. The rearrangement uses TRBV27 and TRBJ1-2; 8 positions agree with TRBD1. J was trimmed by 7 bases and V by 1 base; bases with no gene match: 8. Germline-derived CDR1 and CDR2 are MNHEY and SMNVEV (reference sequence). The CDR3 sequence is 15 residues long. The CDR3 DNA reads TGTGCCAGCAGTTTATTTCGGGACAGGCGAGGTGGCTACACCTTC. Protein product: CASSLFRDRRGGYTF.

This clonotype was counted ten times or more. The chain couples TRBV30 to TRBJ1-3; D unresolved. This CDR3 region has 14 residues. CDR1 GTSNPN and CDR2 SVGIG come from the germline V gene (reference sequence). Trimming shortened V by 0 bases and J by 0 bases, and 6 bases separated the two germline ends. The CDR3 sequence is CAWSVGSSGNTIYF. The CDR3 DNA reads as TGTGCCTGGAGTGTAGGCAGCTCTGGAAACACCATATATTTT. Together with reference TRBV30 and TRBJ1-3, the CDR3 gives the full variable domain: SQTIHQWPATLVQPVGSPLSLECTVEGTSNPNLYWYRQAAGRGLQLLFYSVGIGQISSEVPQNLSASRPQDRQFILSSKKLLLSDSGFYLCAWSVGSSGNTIYFGEGSWLTVV.

This clonotype was detected ten times or more. At one of its ends the junction is not consistent with the germline gene, which may arise from a read error. The chain recombines TRBV11-2 with TRBJ2-1; D gene ambiguous. CDR3 length: 16 residues. CDR1 is SGHAT, CDR2 FQNNGV, per germline. The CDR3 here is CASSIDPVSSYNEQFF. The CDR3 bases are TGTGCCAGCAGCATAGATCCAGTAAGCTCCTACAATGAGCAGTTCTTC.

This chain links TRBV7-2 with TRBJ1-6, with no clear D. V was shortened by 3 bases and J by 12 bases, with 15 bases between the two germline ends. The CDR3 is made up of 14 amino acids. Germline V gene data show CDR1 as SGHTA and CDR2 as FQGNSA. DNA of the CDR3: TGTGCCAGCAGCTTTGATATGGGGTCTGGACCCCTCCACTTT. This sequence encodes CASSFDMGSGPLHF.

J is TRBJ2-3 and V is TRBV10-1, with 9 bases matching TRBD2. Germline trimming cut 5 bases from V and 0 bases from J; bases unmatched to any gene: 9. The length of the CDR3 is 17 residues. Germline CDR1 is WNHNN and CDR2 is SYGVQD (reference sequence). For the CDR3, the DNA is TGCGCCAGCAGTCGTTCTAACGCGGGGGGGAGCACAGATACGCAGTATTTT. Translating it yields CASSRSNAGGSTDTQYF.

This clonotype was observed many times. The chain has TRBV20-1 and TRBJ2-3, with D possibly called TRBD1 or TRBD2 (5 bases each). CDR3 length equals 17 residues. Germline CDR1 reads DFQATT; CDR2 reads SNEGSKA (reference sequence). Between the trimmed V and J ends, which lost 0 bases and 2 bases, there was a span of 18 bases. The CDR3 DNA follows: TGCAGTGCTAGAGATCTTGATCGAGGGGATTTCACAGATACGCAGTATTTT. It translates to CSARDLDRGDFTDTQYF.

The V gene is TRBV9, the J gene TRBJ2-5, with D tentatively TRBD1 (6 bases). The germline V gene encodes CDR1 SGDLS and CDR2 YYNGEE. The V end was cut by 0 bases, the J end by 2 bases, with 8 bases between. This CDR3 region has 14 residues. CDR3 sequence reads: CASSVGRGQETQYF. In DNA form, the CDR3 reads TGTGCCAGCAGCGTAGGAAGGGGGCAAGAGACCCAGTACTTC. Variable domain in full (rest from reference TRBV9 and TRBJ2-5): DSGVTQTPKHLITATGQRVTLRCSPRSGDLSVYWYQQSLDQGLQFLIQYYNGEERAKGNILERFSAQQFPDLHSELNLSSLELGDSALYFCASSVGRGQETQYFGPGTRLLVL.

This clonotype was recorded many times. This chain connects TRBV12-5 to TRBJ2-1, with D possibly called TRBD1 or TRBD2 (5 bases each). The V gene's germline CDR1 is LGHNT and CDR2 FRNRAP. Trimming left V 7 bases short and J 6 bases short, with 13 bases between. CDR3 length equals 13 residues. DNA of the CDR3: TGTGCTAGTGTCGGGACGATGACCAATGAGCAGTTCTTC. It yields the protein CASVGTMTNEQFF.

This clonotype was detected many times. V is TRBV7-2 and J is TRBJ2-7, with a tentative D call TRBD2 (7 bases). Germline V gene sequence: CDR1 SGHTA, CDR2 FQGNSA. The CDR3 loop spans 13 amino acids. Trimming removed 5 bases at V and 5 bases at J, with 13 bases between. The CDR3 here is CASSLRGGNEQYF. For the CDR3, the DNA is TGTGCCAGCAGCCTTAGGGGGGGGAACGAGCAGTACTTC.

This clonotype was found many times. The rearrangement uses TRBV10-1 and TRBJ2-2; TRBD1 matches at 11 bases. CDR1 and CDR2 from the germline V gene are WNHNN and SYGVQD (reference sequence). The CDR3 sequence is 14 residues long. The trim removed 5 bases at V and 6 bases at J, leaving 2 bases unmatched. DNA for the CDR3: TGCGCCAGCAGTATGGGACAGGGGGCCGGGGAGCTGTTTTTT. This sequence encodes CASSMGQGAGELFF.

In its sample, this clonotype was seen many times. CDR3 DNA: TGTGCCAGCAGCAGGGATTCCCGGCCCCAGCATTTT. As protein: CASSRDSRPQHF. The genes are TRBV6-6 and TRBJ1-5; possibly TRBD1 for D (5 bases). Germline V CDR1 and CDR2: MNHNY, SVGAGI (reference sequence). The CDR3 runs to 12 residues. V lost 6 bases and J 9 bases, leaving 12 bases between the germline ends.

This clonotype appeared many times. The genes are TRBV7-2 and TRBJ2-5; 7 nucleotides line up with TRBD1. Germline V CDR1 and CDR2: SGHTA, FQGNSA. Losses at the gene ends were 1 base for V and 4 bases for J; bases not matched to a gene: 6. There are 15 residues in the CDR3. CDR3 amino acids: CASSLGTGPVETQYF. The CDR3 nucleotides are TGTGCCAGCAGCTTAGGGACAGGTCCTGTAGAGACCCAGTACTTC.

This clonotype has ten or more counts. The chain links TRBV6-5 to TRBJ1-5; 7 positions agree with TRBD1. The CDR3 is 14 amino acids. Trimming took 5 bases from V and 3 from J; bases not matched to a gene: 4. Germline assignment: CDR1 MNHEY and CDR2 SVGAGI. CDR3 bases: TGTGCCAGCAGTCCCACAGGGGTCAATCAGCCCCAGCATTTT. Its protein is CASSPTGVNQPQHF.

The V and J genes are TRBV5-1 and TRBJ1-2; D uncertain. Germline CDR1 reads SGHRS; CDR2 reads YFSETQ. V lost 0 bases and J lost 8, with 17 bases in between. CDR3 size: 15 residues. The CDR3 protein is CASSLDAGSTEGYTF. The CDR3 coding sequence is TGCGCCAGCAGCTTGGATGCGGGTTCGACTGAGGGCTACACCTTC.

This clonotype has a count of ten or more. The rearrangement uses TRBV6-1 and TRBJ1-4, with D perhaps TRBD1 (6 bases). This CDR3 contains 12 residues. V dropped 5 bases and J dropped 7 bases, with 8 bases sitting between them. Germline V lookup: CDR1 MNHNS, CDR2 SASEGT. The CDR3 DNA follows: TGTGCCAGCAGTACACAGGGTGAAAAACTGTTTTTT. The encoded protein is CASSTQGEKLFF.

This clonotype was found many times. The V and J genes are TRBV19 and TRBJ2-2; D gene ambiguous. Trimming removed 6 bases at V and 4 bases at J, with 15 bases between. The CDR3 is 15 amino acids. Germline CDR1 LNHDA, CDR2 SQIVND (reference sequence). CDR3 amino acids: CASSLVGIGTGELFF. The DNA for the CDR3 is TGTGCCAGTAGCCTCGTGGGTATCGGCACCGGGGAGCTGTTTTTT.

This clonotype was detected a few times. The chain is built from TRBV4-2 and TRBJ1-5; D not certain. The CDR3 consists of 15 residues. V dropped 4 bases and J dropped 4 bases, with 14 bases sitting between them. Germline assignment: CDR1 LGHNA and CDR2 YNFKEQ. This chain's CDR3 is CASSPEETRNQPQHF. The CDR3 DNA reads as TGTGCCAGCAGCCCGGAGGAAACTCGAAATCAGCCCCAGCATTTT.

This clonotype has at least ten counts. The genes are TRBV7-2 and TRBJ2-3; 7 nucleotides line up with TRBD1. Germline trimming cut 3 bases from V and 5 bases from J; bases unmatched to any gene: 8. The CDR3 runs 15 residues. Germline V gene sequence: CDR1 SGHTA, CDR2 FQGNSA. The CDR3 DNA follows: TGTGCCAGCAGCTTCACAGGGGTCGACAGAGATACGCAGTATTTT. This gives the protein CASSFTGVDRDTQYF. Full variable domain (rest looked up from reference TRBV7-2 and TRBJ2-3): GAGVSQSPSNKVTEKGKDVELRCDPISGHTALYWYRQSLGQGLEFLIYFQGNSAPDKSGLPSDRFSAERTGGSVSTLTIQRTQQEDSAVYLCASSFTGVDRDTQYFGPGTRLTVL.

This clonotype was observed at least ten times. This sequence joins TRBV6-6 and TRBJ1-1, with D possibly matching TRBD1 (5 bases). V gave up 6 bases and J gave up 1 base, with 12 bases separating them. The CDR3 length is 14 residues. CDR1 is MNHNY, CDR2 SVGAGI, per germline (reference sequence). The CDR3 coding sequence is TGTGCCAGCAGCAAAGGGACGGCGAACACTGAAGCTTTCTTT. It is translated as CASSKGTANTEAFF.

The table lists this clonotype with many counts. The rearrangement links TRBV29-1 to TRBJ2-7, with 8 bases lining up with TRBD1. The V and J ends lost 2 bases and 3 bases, in that order; junction bases with no gene match: 3. The CDR3 totals 13 residues. CDR1 SQVTM and CDR2 ANQGSEA come from the germline V gene. CDR3 sequence: CSVETGTGYEQYF. DNA for the CDR3: TGCAGCGTTGAAACCGGGACAGGCTACGAGCAGTACTTC.

There are a few counts of this clonotype. The chain recombines TRBV12-3 or TRBV12-4 with TRBJ1-1, with D possibly matching TRBD1 (5 bases). The CDR3 runs to 14 residues. The ends were cut back, 3 bases at V and 0 bases at J, with 8 bases in the middle. CDR3 DNA sequence: TGTGCCAGCAGTTTGGGGGTTCTGAACACTGAAGCTTTCTTT. It specifies CASSLGVLNTEAFF.

This clonotype was detected ten times or more. V and J are TRBV24-1 and TRBJ2-2; TRBD2 might be the D (6 bases). This CDR3 spans 15 amino acids. Germline V gene sequence: CDR1 KGHDR, CDR2 SFDVKD. V lost 3 bases and J lost 3, with 10 bases in between. DNA for the CDR3: TGTGCCACCAGTGATGTGGGGGAGGACACCGGGGAGCTGTTTTTT. It specifies CATSDVGEDTGELFF.